The T cell receptor (beta chain) described here comes from a study of blood T cell repertoires in COVID-19. Study overall: The cDNA or gDNA used as material had been derived from T cells, B-cell-depleted T cells, or PBMCs.

Donors were grouped by their self-reported clinical history. In the original processing: The authors estimated nucleated cell counts from reference gene primer amplification. Method: immunoSEQ multiplex PCR; TCRdb's copy keeps in-frame clones and lacks some. The V and J calls and clone size are taken from that table; D and trimming were inferred from the DNA. The sample shows around 250,000 clones, over 80% of them seen only once. Germline V gene data show CDR1 as LNHDA and CDR2 as SQIVND (reference sequence). This CDR3 spans 15 amino acids. V trimming: 5 bases; J trimming: 9 bases; junction bases outside the gene matches: 13.

Sequenced material: PBMCs or T cells enriched from blood (not recorded which). The chain joins TRBV19 to TRBJ1-2; TRBD1 matches at 9 bases. This receptor was taken from a woman aged 40 to 49 who had been exposed to COVID-19. The CDR3 here is CASSRRTGVDESYTF. CDR3 sequence (DNA): TGTGCCAGTAGTCGCCGGACAGGGGTCGACGAGAGCTACACCTTC.